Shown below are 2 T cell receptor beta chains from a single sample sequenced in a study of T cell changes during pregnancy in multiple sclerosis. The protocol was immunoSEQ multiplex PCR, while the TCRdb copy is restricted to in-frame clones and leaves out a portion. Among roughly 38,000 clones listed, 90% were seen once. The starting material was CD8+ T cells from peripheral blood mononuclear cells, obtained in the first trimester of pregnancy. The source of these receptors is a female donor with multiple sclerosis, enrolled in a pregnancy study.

CDR3 bases: TGTGCCAGCACGACAACCCAGACAGTTAACTATGGCTACACCTTC. Amino acid sequence: CASTTTQTVNYGYTF. The V call is TRBV5-4, the J call TRBJ1-2, with D tentatively TRBD1 (5 bases). The CDR3 covers 15 residues. CDR1 and CDR2 (germline): SGHNT, YYREEE (reference sequence). The V end lost 6 bases, the J end lost 1 base, and 16 bases lay between the germline ends.

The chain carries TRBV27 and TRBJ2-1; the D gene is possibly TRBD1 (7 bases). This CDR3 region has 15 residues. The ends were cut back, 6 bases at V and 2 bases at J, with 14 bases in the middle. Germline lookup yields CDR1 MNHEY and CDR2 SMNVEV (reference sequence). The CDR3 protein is CASSQGGAAYNEQFF. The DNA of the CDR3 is TGTGCCAGCAGCCAGGGGGGCGCAGCCTACAATGAGCAGTTCTTC.